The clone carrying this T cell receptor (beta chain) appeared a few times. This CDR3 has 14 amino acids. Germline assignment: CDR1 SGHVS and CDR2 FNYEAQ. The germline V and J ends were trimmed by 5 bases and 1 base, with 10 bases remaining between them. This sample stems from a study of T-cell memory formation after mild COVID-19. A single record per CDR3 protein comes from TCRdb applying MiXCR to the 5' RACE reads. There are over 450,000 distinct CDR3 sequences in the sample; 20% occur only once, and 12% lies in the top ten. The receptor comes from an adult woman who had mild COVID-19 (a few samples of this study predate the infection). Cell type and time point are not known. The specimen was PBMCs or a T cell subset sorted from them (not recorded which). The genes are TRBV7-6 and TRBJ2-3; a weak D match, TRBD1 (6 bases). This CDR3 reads CASSTRTGTDTQYF. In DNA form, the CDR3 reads TGTGCCAGCAGCACCCGGACAGGCACAGATACGCAGTATTTT.